This T cell receptor beta chain was documented in a study of T cell responses to AZD1222 COVID-19 vaccine. Points from the study as a whole: Among spike-specific TCRs, nearly half reportedly target unmutated variant regions. The study found vaccine-associated CD4 TCRs spanning spike, dominant at 160-218 and 743-854.

This CDR3 region has 15 residues. The V gene end was trimmed by 4 bases and the J gene end by 9 bases; junction bases not matched to a gene: 11. Germline V gene sequence: CDR1 SGHVS, CDR2 FQNEAQ. In this sample, this clone turned up once. Its antigen is currently unknown. Clones were sequenced by immunoSEQ multiplex PCR, and TCRdb holds only the in-frame ones, with some missing. The repertoire has tens of thousands of clones, 88% of them found once; the top ten carry less than 6%. This TCR was recovered from an adult in good health. The sequencing used peripheral blood, collected on day 0 of AZD1222 vaccination. The chain carries TRBV7-8 and TRBJ1-4, with 7 nucleotides matching TRBD1. CDR3 nucleotide sequence: TGTGCCAGCAGCTCTACTGCCGGGACAGCTCAAAAACTGTTTTTT. This translates into CASSSTAGTAQKLFF. The full variable domain, rest sourced from reference TRBV7-8 and TRBJ1-4, is GAGVSQSPRYKVAKRGQDVALRCDPISGHVSLFWYQQALGQGPEFLTYFQNEAQLDKSGLPSDRFFAERPEGSVSTLKIQRTQQEDSAVYLCASSSTAGTAQKLFFGSGTQLSVL.